The clone carrying this T cell receptor beta chain is a singleton in its sample. Antigen unknown. A single base separates this from a much larger clone, so it may be a read error. TCRdb re-called the multiplex PCR reads through MiXCR, storing one row per CDR3 protein. Of some 140,000 distinct CDR3 sequences listed, around 20% are singletons. The sample is drawn from a study of breast tumors, draining lymph nodes, adjacent tissues. Samples came from axillary lymph nodes draining the breast cancer. The CDR3 loop spans 15 amino acids. The junction had 11 bases not matched to a gene; V was cut back by 5 bases and J by 4 bases. The study's findings and limits: The lymph node origin of tumor T cells was framed as consistent with a hypothesis, not demonstrated. The data were judged consistent with most tumor T cells coming from lymph node and expanding in tumor. Tumors had less TCR diversity than lymph nodes, more than nontumor tissue.

The chain joins TRBV12-3 or TRBV12-4 to TRBJ2-7, with 7 bases aligning to TRBD2. The sample consisted of axillary lymph node tissue. This clonotype originated in a female donor with breast cancer. Some clones in this sample may be carry-over from other donors' samples. The CDR3 DNA sequence: TGTGCCAGCAGTGACCAGCGGGGCAGTCCTTACGAGCAGTACTTC. Residues: CASSDQRGSPYEQYF.